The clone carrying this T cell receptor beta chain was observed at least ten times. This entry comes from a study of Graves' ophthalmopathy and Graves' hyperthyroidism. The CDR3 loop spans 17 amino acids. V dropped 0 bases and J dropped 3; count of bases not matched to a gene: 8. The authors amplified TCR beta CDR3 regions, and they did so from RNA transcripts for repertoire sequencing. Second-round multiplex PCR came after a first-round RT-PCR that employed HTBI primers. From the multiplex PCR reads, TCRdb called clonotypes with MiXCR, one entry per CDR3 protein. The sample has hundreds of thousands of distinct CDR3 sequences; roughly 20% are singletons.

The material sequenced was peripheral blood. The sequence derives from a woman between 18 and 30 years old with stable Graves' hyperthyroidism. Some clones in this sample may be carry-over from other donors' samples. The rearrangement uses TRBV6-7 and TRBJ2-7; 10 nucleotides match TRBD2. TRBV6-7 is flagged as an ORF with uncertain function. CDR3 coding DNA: TGTGCCAGCAGTTACTCGAGCGGGAGGGCCCACCTCTACGAGCAGTACTTC. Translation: CASSYSSGRAHLYEQYF.